This T cell receptor beta chain was documented in a study of OX40 agonist ivuxolimab in advanced cancers. Looking at the study overall: Ivuxolimab, which targeted the costimulatory receptor OX40 (CD134), was an agonistic, fully human IgG2 monoclonal antibody. Prior anti-PD-1, anti-PD-L1 or anti-CTLA-4 therapy was permitted, and checkpoint inhibitors had been received by under 50% of dose-escalation patients. Intravenous ivuxolimab was administered to patients every 2 weeks at six dose levels: 0.01, 0.1, 0.3, 1.5, 3 and 10 mg/kg. The purpose of peripheral TCRbeta sequencing was to test whether ivuxolimab changed TCR sequence diversity and led to clonal T-cell expansion. The dose-escalation cohort was around 83% male with a mean age of approximately 60 years, ranging from 23 to 79. Three dose-escalation patients achieved partial responses, one with hepatocellular carcinoma and two with cutaneous melanoma. The paper reports the monotherapy dose-escalation portion (N of about 54 patients) of the phase I ivuxolimab trial. Of the roughly 53 patients in dose escalation, about 20 had hepatocellular carcinoma, about 15 had melanoma, 9 had renal cell carcinoma and 9 had head and neck cancer.

To sequence the TCRbeta CDR3 region, genomic DNA was isolated from the sorted cells. The immunoSEQ Assay was used to sequence the TCRbeta CDR3 regions. Drawn from immuneACCESS, this table holds only the in-frame rearrangements with V and J called that TCRdb kept. Clones are partly lost; checked studies trace under half to an unresolved V gene and leave the rest unexplained. The sample data list 40,000 to 60,000 clones, and 88% of these were observed just once. The leading ten clones occupy roughly 3.3% of the sample. About this clone: Its antigen target is currently unknown. It has no much larger one-base neighbor in the sample; base qualities were not kept.

The trial excluded patients who had a history of autoimmune disease or were on systemic immunosuppression. Peripheral blood for TCR sequencing was collected from all dose cohorts at baseline, on cycle 4 day 1, and on cycle 7 day 1. The samples were drawn from a first-in-human, open-label, multicenter phase I dose-escalation trial of ivuxolimab. The trial enrolled adults with locally advanced or metastatic head and neck squamous cell, hepatocellular, melanoma or renal cell carcinoma. Before TCR sequencing, CD4+ and CD8+ T cells were separately sorted from peripheral blood. General findings and caveats noted by the study authors: Low levels of normalized T-cell clonal expansion were also seen in some patients who did not respond. At doses of 0.1 to 3.0 mg/kg, clonal expansion of both CD4+ and CD8+ blood T cells was observed from baseline to week 6. Which antigens the clonally expanded peripheral T cells were specific for was not determined. In the 0.1-3.0 mg/kg groups, partial responders were among the patients with the lowest normalized peripheral clonal expansion, particularly in CD8+ T cells. On average, CD8+ T cells showed more expanded clones than CD4+ T cells after ivuxolimab.

The sequence was obtained from an adult with an advanced solid tumor such as melanoma, head and neck, liver or kidney cancer. Source: CD4+ or CD8+ T cells sorted from blood, taken in a trial of the OX40 agonist ivuxolimab.

For the CDR3, the sequence is CASSGVSDNYGYTF. At the DNA level, the sequence is TGTGCCAGTTCGGGGGTGTCAGATAACTATGGCTACACCTTC. Recombination linked TRBV6-1 to TRBJ1-2; TRBD1 is possibly the D segment (5 matching bases). From the germline V gene, CDR1 is MNHNS and CDR2 is SASEGT. Inclusive of the bounding cysteine and phenylalanine, the CDR3 is 14 residues long. The kept DNA is CDR3 alone, 42 bases in frame from the first base. V sheds 9 bases and J sheds 1 base, leaving 15 bases between their ends.